A single sample is the source of the 25 T cell receptor beta chains below, sequenced in a study of cytomegalovirus exposure and HLA in healthy donors. Use of 60 Vbeta and 13 Jbeta primers characterized the PCR. TCRdb keeps only in-frame clones here, not all; method: immunoSEQ multiplex PCR. The data hold over 100,000 clones, with 70% to 85% observed a single time. The specimen was PBMCs. Source of these receptors: a male donor in good health and CMV-seropositive.

Note on this clone: At one end the junction does not follow the germline gene, possibly because of a read error. The V gene is TRBV30, the J gene TRBJ2-6; tentative D call: TRBD1 (5 bases). This CDR3 comprises 14 residues. From germline, CDR1 is GTSNPN and CDR2 SVGIG (reference sequence). CDR3 sequence reads: CAWYRPSGANGLTF. CDR3 in DNA: TGTGCCTGGTACAGGCCCTCTGGGGCCAACGGCCTGACTTTC.

This clone was seen once. The rearrangement uses TRBV27 and TRBJ2-3, with a possible D match to TRBD2 (5 bases). The CDR3 has 18 residues. Germline V gene data show CDR1 as MNHEY and CDR2 as SMNVEV (reference sequence). Between the trimmed V and J ends, which lost 3 bases and 0 bases, there was a span of 19 bases. The CDR3 sequence: CASSLGEYSPPSTDTQYF. Here the CDR3 DNA reads TGTGCCAGCAGTTTGGGAGAGTACTCACCCCCCAGCACAGATACGCAGTATTTT.

V gene TRBV6-5 combines with J gene TRBJ2-1; 7 nucleotides align to TRBD1. The CDR3 covers 15 residues. CDR1 and CDR2 (germline): MNHEY, SVGAGI. V shed 6 bases and J 0 bases; nucleotides not matched to a gene: 5. CDR3 amino acids: CASRNAGGSYNEQFF. The CDR3 DNA follows: TGTGCCAGCAGAAACGCAGGGGGCTCCTACAATGAGCAGTTCTTC.

This clone was seen only a few times. The chain joins TRBV9 to TRBJ2-2, with 7 bases that match TRBD2. With 0 bases clipped from V and 2 bases from J, the junction kept 10 bases outside the gene matches. This CDR3 spans 18 amino acids. CDR1 SGDLS and CDR2 YYNGEE come from the germline V gene. This chain's CDR3 is CASSVEDEGGRNTGELFF. The CDR3 region has the DNA TGTGCCAGCAGCGTAGAGGATGAAGGCGGGAGAAACACCGGGGAGCTGTTTTTT. Based on the CDR3 plus reference TRBV9 and TRBJ2-2, the full variable domain is DSGVTQTPKHLITATGQRVTLRCSPRSGDLSVYWYQQSLDQGLQFLIQYYNGEERAKGNILERFSAQQFPDLHSELNLSSLELGDSALYFCASSVEDEGGRNTGELFFGEGSRLTVL.

The V and J genes are TRBV28 and TRBJ1-1; the D is unclear. Trimming removed 5 bases from V and 1 base from J, with 14 bases in between. The CDR3 sequence is 15 residues long. Germline lookup yields CDR1 MDHEN and CDR2 SYDVKM. The CDR3 DNA sequence: TGTGCCAGCAGTACCTCACACGTCCCGAACACTGAAGCTTTCTTT. Amino acid sequence: CASSTSHVPNTEAFF.

This clone has only a few counts. The CDR3 DNA reads TGTGCCAGCAGCCGCCGGGAGTCCTACGAGCAGTACTTC. It codes for CASSRRESYEQYF. The chain links TRBV11-1 to TRBJ2-7; D perhaps matches TRBD2 (6 bases). The CDR3 has 13 amino acids. Germline V gene sequence: CDR1 SGHAT, CDR2 FQDESV (reference sequence). V was pared by 5 bases and J by 1 base, with 9 bases between.

V usage is TRBV30 and J usage is TRBJ1-2; 10 nucleotides line up with TRBD1. The CDR3 runs to 13 residues. CDR1 is GTSNPN, CDR2 SVGIG, per germline (reference sequence). The V gene end was trimmed by 4 bases and the J gene end by 8 bases; junction bases not matched to a gene: 7. CDR3 DNA sequence: TGTGCCTGGATCGGACAGGGGGGTCGGGGCTACACCTTC. Translating gives CAWIGQGGRGYTF. Based on the CDR3 plus reference TRBV30 and TRBJ1-2, the full variable domain is SQTIHQWPATLVQPVGSPLSLECTVEGTSNPNLYWYRQAAGRGLQLLFYSVGIGQISSEVPQNLSASRPQDRQFILSSKKLLLSDSGFYLCAWIGQGGRGYTFGSGTRLTVV.

This clone has more than one count but fewer than ten. This chain joins TRBV18 and TRBJ2-6; TRBD2 is a possible D gene (6 bases). Looked up from germline, CDR1 is KGHSH and CDR2 is LQKENI. The CDR3 extends over 16 amino acids. Trimming took 6 bases from V and 0 from J, leaving 12 bases between them. The CDR3 reads CASSHGSHSGANVLTF. The CDR3 bases are TGTGCCAGCTCCCACGGGAGCCACTCTGGGGCCAACGTCCTGACTTTC.

V is TRBV19 and J is TRBJ2-5, with 9 positions matching TRBD1. CDR1 and CDR2 (germline): LNHDA, SQIVND (reference sequence). CDR3 length: 15 amino acids. Trimming took 8 bases from V and 4 from J; bases not matched to a gene: 11. In DNA, the CDR3 is TGTGCCAGTCGTGAGGGACAGGGTTTTCTAGAGACCCAGTACTTC. As protein: CASREGQGFLETQYF.

The chain couples TRBV14 to TRBJ1-2; the D is unclear. This CDR3 is 14 amino acids long. V gave up 0 bases and J gave up 2 bases, with 7 bases separating them. Germline V CDR1 and CDR2: SGHDN, FVKESK. The chain's CDR3 is CASSQDIGNYGYTF. CDR3 nucleotide sequence: TGTGCCAGCAGCCAAGATATCGGGAACTATGGCTACACCTTC. The full variable domain, its missing parts supplied by reference TRBV14 and TRBJ1-2, is EAGVTQFPSHSVIEKGQTVTLRCDPISGHDNLYWYRRVMGKEIKFLLHFVKESKQDESGMPNNRFLAERTGGTYSTLKVQPAELEDSGVYFCASSQDIGNYGYTFGSGTRLTVV.

The chain uses TRBV15 and TRBJ1-1; tentative D call: TRBD1 (5 bases). Germline lookup yields CDR1 LNHNV and CDR2 YYDKDF (reference sequence). The CDR3 spans 16 residues. V gave up 0 bases and J gave up 4 bases, with 15 bases separating them. CDR3 sequence (DNA): TGTGCCACCAGCAGAGATCCGGGGGTTAAAACCACTGAAGCTTTCTTT. This sequence encodes CATSRDPGVKTTEAFF.

This rearrangement joins TRBV27 to TRBJ2-2, with a possible D match to TRBD2 (6 bases). V was trimmed by 2 bases and J by 0 bases, leaving 7 bases between them. CDR1 is MNHEY, CDR2 SMNVEV, per germline (reference sequence). The CDR3 is 15 amino acids. As DNA, the CDR3 is TGTGCCAGCAGTTTACTAGCGACGAACACCGGGGAGCTGTTTTTT. It is translated as CASSLLATNTGELFF.

The genes are TRBV6-1 and TRBJ2-2; perhaps TRBD2 as D (7 bases). The V and J ends lost 11 bases and 7 bases respectively, with 20 bases between them. The CDR3 extends over 14 amino acids. Germline lookup yields CDR1 MNHNS and CDR2 SASEGT. This chain's CDR3 is CASSRDGGLGELFF. The CDR3 region has the DNA TGTGCCTCCTCTCGAGACGGGGGGCTCGGGGAGCTGTTTTTT.

The chain joins TRBV5-1 to TRBJ2-5, with 15 bases identical to TRBD2. The DNA matches TRBJ2-7 better at its end, which makes the J call doubtful. The CDR3 totals 18 residues. CDR1 is SGHRS and CDR2 is YFSETQ in the germline V gene. CDR3 in amino acids: CASSLHGLAGGPLYEQYF. CDR3 coding DNA: TGCGCCAGCAGCTTGCATGGACTAGCGGGAGGGCCTCTCTACGAGCAGTACTTC.

The chain couples TRBV5-1 to TRBJ2-2; 7 nucleotides match TRBD1. CDR1 SGHRS and CDR2 YFSETQ come from the germline V gene. V lost 4 bases, J lost 2 bases, and 5 bases stayed unmatched. This CDR3 has 15 amino acids. This chain's CDR3 is CASSKGQRNTGELFF. CDR3 DNA: TGCGCCAGCAGCAAGGGACAGCGAAACACCGGGGAGCTGTTTTTT.

V and J are TRBV2 and TRBJ2-7; D uncertain. V dropped 1 base and J dropped 0 bases, with 10 bases sitting between them. The CDR3 is 15 residues long. Germline V gives CDR1 SNHLY, CDR2 FYNNEI. CDR3 DNA sequence: TGTGCCAGCAGTGAAGGGCTCAGGTACTCCTACGAGCAGTACTTC. Amino acids: CASSEGLRYSYEQYF.

The chain couples TRBV9 to TRBJ1-1; TRBD1 agrees at 7 bases. V lost 3 bases and J lost 2; bases outside the gene matches: 7. Germline V gene sequence: CDR1 SGDLS, CDR2 YYNGEE. CDR3 length equals 15 residues. CDR3 in amino acids: CASSGSGGQNTEAFF. The CDR3 nucleotides are TGTGCCAGCAGCGGCTCAGGGGGGCAAAACACTGAAGCTTTCTTT.

The gene calls are TRBV19 and TRBJ2-5, with D maybe TRBD1 (6 bases). The J call is in doubt because the DNA end fits TRBJ2-7 better. Germline lookup yields CDR1 LNHDA and CDR2 SQIVND (reference sequence). This CDR3 has 16 amino acids. The CDR3 here is CASSPSSGTLSYEQYF. The CDR3 region has the DNA TGTGCCAGTAGTCCTTCTTCCGGGACACTCTCCTACGAGCAGTACTTC.

The V call is TRBV28, the J call TRBJ2-2, with D perhaps TRBD2 (7 bases). Germline CDR1 reads MDHEN; CDR2 reads SYDVKM. V gave up 3 bases and J gave up 15 bases, with 17 bases separating them. This CDR3 contains 13 residues. The CDR3 region is CASSLRGGGTMFF. The CDR3 nucleotides read TGTGCCAGCAGTTTGAGGGGAGGGGGGACGATGTTTTTT. Using reference TRBV28 and TRBJ2-2 for the parts outside the CDR3, the full variable domain is DVKVTQSSRYLVKRTGEKVFLECVQDMDHENMFWYRQDPGLGLRLIYFSYDVKMKEKGDIPEGYSVSREKKERFSLILESASTNQTSMYLCASSLRGGGTMFFGEGSRLTVL.

By proportion, this clone is medium-sized. The chain couples TRBV5-5 to TRBJ1-5; the D is unclear. V was pared by 2 bases and J by 4 bases, with 7 bases between. The CDR3 loop spans 13 amino acids. The germline CDR1 and CDR2 sequences are SGHKS and YYEKEE (reference sequence). The CDR3 DNA is TGTGCCAGCAGCTTTGGAGTGAATCAGCCCCAGCATTTT. This gives the protein CASSFGVNQPQHF.

This clone has more than one count but fewer than ten. The rearrangement links TRBV7-8 to TRBJ2-5; the D is unclear. The germline CDR1 and CDR2 sequences are SGHVS and FQNEAQ. CDR3 length: 15 amino acids. V was pared by 2 bases and J by 1 base, with 11 bases between. Here the CDR3 reads CASSLLSLSQETQYF. CDR3 in DNA: TGTGCCAGCAGCTTACTCAGTTTATCCCAAGAGACCCAGTACTTC.

This chain connects TRBV27 to TRBJ2-2, with D possibly matching TRBD1 (5 bases). V was cut by 5 bases and J by 1 base, with 17 bases left in between. The length of the CDR3 is 17 residues. Germline CDR1 MNHEY, CDR2 SMNVEV (reference sequence). The CDR3 coding sequence is TGTGCCAGCAGTCCGGCTGTGGGGCGGAGGAACACCGGGGAGCTGTTTTTT. This gives the protein CASSPAVGRRNTGELFF.

This chain joins TRBV5-1 and TRBJ2-4; possible D gene TRBD2, 6 bases. Germline V gene data show CDR1 as SGHRS and CDR2 as YFSETQ. Trimming took off 2 bases at V and 12 bases at J, with 27 bases between the two ends. This CDR3 region has 17 residues. CDR3 in amino acids: CASSLGLWGEGKDSQYF. CDR3 coding DNA: TGCGCCAGCAGCTTAGGGCTTTGGGGGGAAGGAAAAGACAGTCAGTACTTC.

This clone was seen a handful of times. The chain has TRBV10-1 and TRBJ2-1, with 9 bases aligning to TRBD2. With V trimmed by 0 bases and J by 0 bases, 3 bases remained unmatched. The CDR3 covers 17 residues. Germline CDR1 WNHNN, CDR2 SYGVQD (reference sequence). CDR3 loop: CASSESGLAFSYNEQFF. CDR3 nucleotides: TGCGCCAGCAGTGAGTCGGGACTAGCATTCTCCTACAATGAGCAGTTCTTC.

The gene calls are TRBV2 and TRBJ2-2; D gene ambiguous. The CDR3 is 14 residues long. V gave up 4 bases and J gave up 2 bases, with 8 bases separating them. CDR1 is SNHLY and CDR2 is FYNNEI in the germline V gene. The CDR3 DNA sequence: TGTGCCAGCAGTGTGGGCACCAACACCGGGGAGCTGTTTTTT. Amino acids: CASSVGTNTGELFF.